Listed here is a single T cell receptor (beta chain). No cognate antigen has been identified for it. The sample holds no much larger clone one base away, and base qualities are not on file. The immunoSEQ Assay, a bias-controlled multiplex PCR, was used to amplify TCRbeta CDR3 regions from genomic DNA. As for how the authors treated the data: Within the assay, amplification of reference gene primers was used to estimate how many nucleated cells each sample contained. To quantify the absolute abundance of each unique TCRbeta CDR3 rearrangement, sequence reads were collapsed and filtered. Productive Simpson clonality was computed per sample as the square root of Simpson's diversity index over productive rearrangements. TCRdb stores this immuneACCESS table with in-frame sequences only. Part of the clones is absent; in the studies checked, under half of the shortfall reflects unresolved V genes, and no reason is known for the rest. The V and J calls and clone size are taken from that table; D and trimming were inferred from the DNA. Within this sample are roughly 450,000 clones, with roughly 91% of them counted one time only. The ten top clones hold about 0.57% of the sample.

The data were obtained in a study of blood T cell repertoires in COVID-19 (dated by TCRdb to the early 2020s). Turning to the overall study: Samples covering the acute and convalescent phases of COVID-19 were provided by collaborators in the United States, Italy and Spain. The material from the prospective study consisted of cDNA or gDNA derived from T cells, B-cell-depleted T cells, or PBMCs. A de-identified subject ID, COVID-19 status, age in years and sex were almost always included in the sample metadata. The repertoires were released in a freely available public database meant as a resource for research on the immune response to SARS-CoV-2. Deeply sampled blood TCRbeta repertoires from subjects exposed to, actively infected with, or recovered from COVID-19 were included in the dataset. Samples came from the ongoing ImmuneRACE study (first 160 participants) plus 1,254 subjects from 6 global collaborators. Where available, HLA class I and class II types were obtained from metadata supplied by the sample provider rather than from assay-based typing.

V was cut back by 9 bases and J by 2 bases, leaving a gap of 20 bases between them. From the cysteine up to the phenylalanine, the CDR3 has a length of 15 residues. The read is trimmed to its CDR3 DNA, 45 bases read in frame from base 1. CDR1 and CDR2 were assigned from the germline V gene as MRHNA and SNTAGT. Overall study results and their limits: How much clinical and demographic metadata was included differed by source and by participant, and the metadata was provided uncurated.

Participants in the prospective study were enrolled through a virtual design, were aged about 18 to 89 years, and lived in under 25 United States geographic areas. In the prospective study, participants were assigned to cohorts based on the clinical history participants reported in a screening survey and a study questionnaire. Recovered participants in ImmuneRACE Cohort 3 were defined as having two consecutive negative NP/OP PCR tests, clearance from a healthcare professional, or resolution of symptoms. Each participant in the prospective study had whole blood, serum and a nasopharyngeal or oropharyngeal swab collected by mobile phlebotomists. Prospective study participants could optionally give additional blood draws and questionnaires over a roughly two-month period. Before DNA extraction, blood samples from the prospective study were shipped at room temperature or frozen.

This sequence originates from a man aged 18 to 29 who had recovered from COVID-19. The chain couples TRBV6-4 to TRBJ2-7; TRBD2 might be the D gene, on 7 matching bases. The source material was PBMCs or T cells enriched from blood (not recorded which). The CDR3: CASWGGRGRPYEQYF. The nucleotides are TGTGCCAGTTGGGGGGGCAGGGGACGACCCTACGAGCAGTACTTC.